One and the same sample provided the 8 T cell receptor beta chains below, sequenced in a study of blood T cell repertoires in COVID-19. Assay: immunoSEQ multiplex PCR; the TCRdb copy retains only in-frame clones and omits some. The repertoire consists of more than 150,000 clones, with around 84% occurring once and the leading ten covering 5.5% to 8%. Sequencing was performed on peripheral blood. These receptors were collected from a man between 45 and 60 years old with active or convalescent COVID-19.

The chain carries TRBV4-2 and TRBJ2-1; D possibly corresponds to TRBD1 (5 bases). The CDR3 is 13 residues long. Trimming left V 0 bases short and J 8 bases short, with 8 bases between. The germline gives CDR1 LGHNA, CDR2 YNFKEQ. The CDR3 DNA is TGTGCCAGCAGCCAAGAAGGGGCCCATGAGCAGTTCTTC. It specifies CASSQEGAHEQFF.

The chain joins TRBV5-4 to TRBJ2-7; D remains ambiguous. This CDR3 contains 15 residues. Germline lookup yields CDR1 SGHNT and CDR2 YYREEE (reference sequence). V lost 0 bases and J lost 2, with 12 bases in between. This chain's CDR3 is CASSLAGVRTYEQYF. In DNA form, the CDR3 reads TGTGCCAGCAGCTTGGCCGGCGTCAGGACCTACGAGCAGTACTTC.

V gene TRBV19 combines with J gene TRBJ2-3; no firm D call. Germline-derived CDR1 and CDR2 are LNHDA and SQIVND (reference sequence). This CDR3 contains 17 residues. The V end lost 0 bases, the J end lost 2 bases, and 15 bases lay between the germline ends. CDR3 amino acids: CASSIDSLTPYTDTQYF. For the CDR3, the DNA is TGTGCCAGTAGTATAGACTCCCTAACCCCCTACACAGATACGCAGTATTTT.

The genes are TRBV28 and TRBJ2-4; a weak D match, TRBD1 (5 bases). In germline, CDR1 is MDHEN, CDR2 SYDVKM. This CDR3 is 14 amino acids long. V was shortened by 5 bases and J by 0 bases, with 8 bases between the two germline ends. CDR3 nucleotides: TGTGCCAGCAGTCCAGGACAAGCCAAAAACATTCAGTACTTC. This sequence encodes CASSPGQAKNIQYF.

The chain is built from TRBV3-1 (or the pseudogene TRBV3-2) and TRBJ2-1, with 7 bases matching TRBD2. This CDR3 has 16 residues. Looked up from germline, CDR1 is LGHDT and CDR2 is YNNKEL (reference sequence). Trimming cost V 6 bases and J 1 base; bases outside gene matches: 9. CDR3: CASRPKAGKSYNEQFF. In nucleotides, the CDR3 is TGTGCCAGCAGACCTAAAGCGGGAAAATCCTACAATGAGCAGTTCTTC.

The V gene is TRBV9, the J gene TRBJ1-5; D possibly corresponds to TRBD1 (6 bases). Germline lookup yields CDR1 SGDLS and CDR2 YYNGEE. CDR3 length: 13 residues. The V and J ends lost 5 bases and 6 bases respectively, with 12 bases between them. This CDR3 reads CASSITGSQPQHF. The CDR3 DNA reads TGTGCCAGCAGTATCACAGGGTCTCAGCCCCAGCATTTT.

The chain recombines TRBV4-2 with TRBJ1-5, with 8 positions matching TRBD1. The CDR3 runs 14 residues. Germline assignment: CDR1 LGHNA and CDR2 YNFKEQ. The V and J ends lost 6 bases and 0 bases, in that order; junction bases with no gene match: 1. The CDR3, as DNA: TGTGCCAGCAGACAGGGGGATAGCAATCAGCCCCAGCATTTT. Translation: CASRQGDSNQPQHF.

The chain joins TRBV29-1 to TRBJ2-5; 9 nucleotides align to TRBD1. Germline assignment: CDR1 SQVTM and CDR2 ANQGSEA. With 0 bases clipped from V and 5 bases from J, the junction kept 13 bases outside the gene matches. The CDR3 has 17 amino acids. The CDR3 is CSVEDFDRGSLVETQYF. Here the CDR3 DNA reads TGCAGCGTTGAAGACTTCGACAGGGGGTCGTTGGTGGAGACCCAGTACTTC.